These T cell receptor beta chains were read from a single sample in a study of type 1 regulatory T cells. A single record per CDR3 protein comes from TCRdb applying MiXCR to the reads. The sample lists approximately 90,000 distinct CDR3 sequences; roughly 31% were seen once. Material for sequencing was CD4+ T cells, either the whole sample or a sorted fraction (not recorded which). These receptors were obtained from a human donor in good health. CDR3s include the opening cysteine and the closing phenylalanine or tryptophan. The order of the fields is J gene, D gene, V gene, clone size, CDR3 DNA, CDR3 protein. D genes are given only for firm matches. Rows may omit the clone size; those that give it use once, few, many or a size class.

J: TRBJ1-5; D: -; V: TRBV28; size: -; DNA: TGTGCCAGCCTTTTTTCAACAGGACCTAATCAGCCCCAGCATTTT; CDR3: CASLFSTGPNQPQHF
J: TRBJ1-3; D: -; V: TRBV7-3; size: -; DNA: TGTGCCAGCGCCCCCCCCGGGACAACTGGAAACACCATATATTTT; CDR3: CASAPPGTTGNTIYF
J: TRBJ2-7; D: TRBD1; V: TRBV3-1; size: few; DNA: TGTGCCAGCAGCCTCCGGGACAGGTCCTACGAGCAGTACTTC; CDR3: CASSLRDRSYEQYF
J: TRBJ2-1; D: -; V: TRBV5-1; size: -; DNA: TGCGCCAGCAGCCCCTTGGGGCAGGGAATGAGCAATGAGCAGTTCTTC; CDR3: CASSPLGQGMSNEQFF
J: TRBJ2-5; D: -; V: TRBV12-5; size: once; DNA: TGTGCTAGTGGTTACGGGGAGACCCAGTACTTC; CDR3: CASGYGETQYF
J: TRBJ2-7; D: -; V: TRBV7-9; size: few; DNA: TGTGCCAGCAGCCGATTTGTGGGTAGCGGAAACTCCTACGAGCAGTACTTC; CDR3: CASSRFVGSGNSYEQYF
J: TRBJ2-5; D: -; V: TRBV7-9; size: -; DNA: TGTGCCAGCAGCGGACCCGGGACTCCAGGGGGAGAGACCCAGTACTTC; CDR3: CASSGPGTPGGETQYF
J: TRBJ2-1; D: -; V: TRBV5-1; size: few; DNA: TGCGCCAGCGATGGGGCAGGAAACAATGAGCAGTTCTTC; CDR3: CASDGAGNNEQFF
J: TRBJ2-3; D: TRBD2; V: TRBV6-1; size: -; DNA: TGTGCCAGCGTCTTAGCGGGAGAAGCAGATACGCAGTATTTT; CDR3: CASVLAGEADTQYF
J: TRBJ2-5; D: -; V: TRBV20-1; size: -; DNA: TGCAGTGCTAACCGGGACTCACATACGGGAGAGACCCAGTACTTC; CDR3: CSANRDSHTGETQYF
J: TRBJ2-3; D: -; V: TRBV27; size: few; DNA: TGTGCCAGCGGCAATCCCAGGACGGCTAGCACAGATACGCAGTATTTT; CDR3: CASGNPRTASTDTQYF
J: TRBJ2-7; D: TRBD2; V: TRBV20-1; size: -; DNA: TGCAGTGCTAGAGTTACCCTAGCGGCCGTTTCCTACGAGCAGTACTTC; CDR3: CSARVTLAAVSYEQYF
J: TRBJ2-2; D: -; V: TRBV30; size: few; DNA: TGTGCCTGGAGTACGCAAGGGGGTGCCACCGGGGAGCTGTTTTTT; CDR3: CAWSTQGGATGELFF
J: TRBJ2-7; D: TRBD2; V: TRBV20-1; size: -; DNA: TGCAGTGCTAGAGGGCTAGCGGGAGACTACGAGCAGTACTTC; CDR3: CSARGLAGDYEQYF
J: TRBJ1-1; D: TRBD1; V: TRBV9; size: -; DNA: TGTGCCAGCGGAGGGACAGGGAACACTGAAGCTTTCTTT; CDR3: CASGGTGNTEAFF
J: TRBJ1-4; D: -; V: TRBV12-3/TRBV12-4; size: few; DNA: TGTGCCAGCAGTTTAGGCATATCCGAAAAACTGTTTTTT; CDR3: CASSLGISEKLFF
J: TRBJ2-1; D: TRBD2; V: TRBV20-1; size: -; DNA: TGCAGTGCTTCCCCAGTTGGCGGGAGGAAATATGAGCAGTTCTTC; CDR3: CSASPVGGRKYEQFF
J: TRBJ1-5; D: -; V: TRBV2; size: few; DNA: TGTGCCAGCAGTGCCGGACTATTGGAACAGCCCCAGCATTTT; CDR3: CASSAGLLEQPQHF
J: TRBJ2-7; D: TRBD2; V: TRBV14; size: -; DNA: TGTGCCAGCAGCCGGACTAGCGGGAGGGCCGATCAGTACTTC; CDR3: CASSRTSGRADQYF
J: TRBJ2-1; D: -; V: TRBV12-3/TRBV12-4; size: -; DNA: TGTGCCAGCAGTTTACGGGACCGGGCCCCCGATGAGCAGTTCTTC; CDR3: CASSLRDRAPDEQFF
J: TRBJ2-7; D: TRBD2; V: TRBV14; size: many; DNA: TGTGCCAGCAGCCAAAAGGGACTAGCGGGAAAGTTCTCCTACGAGCAGTACTTC; CDR3: CASSQKGLAGKFSYEQYF
J: TRBJ1-1; D: -; V: TRBV27; size: -; DNA: TGTGCCAGCAGACAGTTGAACACTGAAGCTTTCTTT; CDR3: CASRQLNTEAFF
J: TRBJ1-5; D: TRBD1; V: TRBV20-1; size: -; DNA: TGCAGTGCAGAGACAGGGCACAATCAGCCCCAGCATTTT; CDR3: CSAETGHNQPQHF
J: TRBJ2-5; D: -; V: TRBV18; size: few; DNA: TGTGCCAGCTCACCGGACCTCCTGGGGACCCAGTACTTC; CDR3: CASSPDLLGTQYF
J: TRBJ1-2; D: TRBD1; V: TRBV20-1; size: -; DNA: TGCAGTGCCTGGGCCGGGACAGATGGCTACACCTTC; CDR3: CSAWAGTDGYTF
J: TRBJ1-6; D: -; V: TRBV27; size: -; DNA: TGTGCCAGCAGTTTCCGGGGGGAACATTCACCCCTCCACTTT; CDR3: CASSFRGEHSPLHF
J: TRBJ1-2; D: -; V: TRBV5-1; size: few; DNA: TGCGCCAGCAGCGAGGGACACAACTATGGCTACACCTTC; CDR3: CASSEGHNYGYTF
J: TRBJ2-4; D: -; V: TRBV5-4; size: -; DNA: TGTGCCAGCAGCCGAAGGGGGATAGCCGCGGCCAAAAACATTCAGTACTTC; CDR3: CASSRRGIAAAKNIQYF
J: TRBJ2-7; D: TRBD1; V: TRBV20-1; size: -; DNA: TGCAGTGCTAAGAGTGACAGGGACCACGAGCAGTACTTC; CDR3: CSAKSDRDHEQYF
J: TRBJ2-1; D: TRBD2; V: TRBV5-1; size: -; DNA: TGCGCCAGCAGCCTTGGGACTAGCGGGAGGGTCAATGAGCAGTTCTTC; CDR3: CASSLGTSGRVNEQFF
J: TRBJ2-7; D: TRBD1; V: TRBV2; size: -; DNA: TGTGCCAGCACCCTCCGGTGGGCAGGGGGCCACGAGCAGTACTTC; CDR3: CASTLRWAGGHEQYF
J: TRBJ2-7; D: TRBD2; V: TRBV7-8; size: -; DNA: TGTGCCAGCAGCTTTGGGACTAGCGGGGGCTACGAGCAGTACTTC; CDR3: CASSFGTSGGYEQYF
J: TRBJ2-1; D: TRBD2; V: TRBV6-1; size: few; DNA: TGTGCCAGCAGAGCGAGCGGGAGGAACAATGAGCAGTTCTTC; CDR3: CASRASGRNNEQFF
J: TRBJ1-3; D: -; V: TRBV5-8; size: -; DNA: TGTGCCAGCAGCTTGGCGGGAGGGCCTGGAAACACCATATATTTT; CDR3: CASSLAGGPGNTIYF
J: TRBJ2-2; D: -; V: TRBV4-2; size: -; DNA: TGTGCCAGCAGCCCACGGGATGGGAATTCCGGGGAGCTGTTTTTT; CDR3: CASSPRDGNSGELFF
J: TRBJ2-6; D: -; V: TRBV19; size: -; DNA: TGTGCCAGTAGTACCGTTAACTCTGGGGCCAACGTCCTGACTTTC; CDR3: CASSTVNSGANVLTF
J: TRBJ1-5; D: -; V: TRBV20-1; size: few; DNA: TGCAGTGCTGGGCAGCCCAATCAGCCCCAGCATTTT; CDR3: CSAGQPNQPQHF
J: TRBJ2-1; D: -; V: TRBV7-2; size: -; DNA: TGTGCCAGCAGCTCCACCGAGACAGCCCAAAAGTTCTTC; CDR3: CASSSTETAQKFF
J: TRBJ1-2; D: -; V: TRBV7-2; size: -; DNA: TGTGCCAGCAGCTTATCCCAGGGTGGATATGGCTACACCTTC; CDR3: CASSLSQGGYGYTF
J: TRBJ1-1; D: -; V: TRBV2; size: few; DNA: TGTGCCAGCAGGGAAATTAGGGGCACCACTGAAGCTTTCTTT; CDR3: CASREIRGTTEAFF
J: TRBJ2-5; D: TRBD1; V: TRBV19; size: few; DNA: TGTGCCAGTAGAGGGACAGACCAAGAGACCCAGTACTTC; CDR3: CASRGTDQETQYF
J: TRBJ2-5; D: TRBD2; V: TRBV10-3; size: few; DNA: TGTGCCATCAGTGAGTCTCCGGGACTATCAACCCAAGAGACCCAGTACTTC; CDR3: CAISESPGLSTQETQYF
J: TRBJ2-7; D: -; V: TRBV20-1; size: -; DNA: TGCAGTGCCCCAACCCCTAGCGATACGGACGAGCAGTACTTC; CDR3: CSAPTPSDTDEQYF
J: TRBJ2-5; D: -; V: TRBV25-1; size: few; DNA: TGTGCCAGCAGTGAACCCCAAGAGACCCAGTACTTC; CDR3: CASSEPQETQYF
J: TRBJ2-2; D: -; V: TRBV6-2/TRBV6-3; size: -; DNA: TGTGCCAGCAGTTACGGAGAACTGTCGATCACCGGGAAGCTGTTTTTT; CDR3: CASSYGELSITGKLFF
J: TRBJ1-1; D: -; V: TRBV6-5; size: -; DNA: -; CDR3: CASSTSTGNTEAFF
J: TRBJ1-5; D: TRBD1; V: TRBV7-9; size: few; DNA: TGTGCCAGCAGCTTAATGGGACAGGGCCAGCCCCAGCATTTT; CDR3: CASSLMGQGQPQHF
J: TRBJ2-5; D: TRBD2; V: TRBV5-1; size: few; DNA: TGCGCCAGCATGTCAGCGGGACCCCAAGAGACCCAGTACTTC; CDR3: CASMSAGPQETQYF
J: TRBJ1-6; D: -; V: TRBV10-2; size: -; DNA: TGCGCCAGCAGTCCCACGGGGGCGCAAAATTCACCCCTCCACTTT; CDR3: CASSPTGAQNSPLHF
J: TRBJ2-5; D: TRBD2; V: TRBV20-1; size: -; DNA: TGCAGTGCTAGAGACCCCTCGGGCGGGAGCGGTTGGGAGACCCAGTACTTC; CDR3: CSARDPSGGSGWETQYF
J: TRBJ2-1; D: TRBD2; V: TRBV6-1; size: -; DNA: TGTGCCAGCAGTGATTCCCTAGCGGGAGCCTACAATGAGCAGTTCTTC; CDR3: CASSDSLAGAYNEQFF